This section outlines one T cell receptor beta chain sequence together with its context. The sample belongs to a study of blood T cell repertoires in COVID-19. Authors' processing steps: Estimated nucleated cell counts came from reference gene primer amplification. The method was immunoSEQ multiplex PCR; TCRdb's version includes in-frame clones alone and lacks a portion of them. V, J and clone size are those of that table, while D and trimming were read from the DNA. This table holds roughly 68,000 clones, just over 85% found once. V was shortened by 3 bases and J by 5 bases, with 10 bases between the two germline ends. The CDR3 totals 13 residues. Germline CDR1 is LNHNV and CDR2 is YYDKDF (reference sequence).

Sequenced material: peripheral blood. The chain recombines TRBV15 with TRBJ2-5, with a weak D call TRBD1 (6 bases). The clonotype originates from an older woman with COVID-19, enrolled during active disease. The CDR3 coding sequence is TGTGCCACCAGCAGGAACAGGGCGGAGACCCAGTACTTC. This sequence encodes CATSRNRAETQYF.